The 27 T cell receptor beta chains given below trace back to one sample, sequenced in a study of T-cell memory formation after mild COVID-19. TCRdb fed the 5' RACE reads into MiXCR, producing one record per CDR3 protein. The sample gives hundreds of thousands of distinct CDR3 sequences, about 15% of which show up once; around 22% is in the top ten. The sample taken for sequencing was PBMCs or a T cell subset sorted from them (not recorded which). These receptors all stem from a man aged 18 to 29 who had mild COVID-19 (a few samples of this study predate the infection). Cell type and time point are not known.

The CDR3 sequence is CASSLRTSGNEQFF. CDR3 sequence (DNA): TGTGCCAGCAGCCTCAGGACTAGCGGTAATGAGCAGTTCTTC. This chain links TRBV3-1 with TRBJ2-1; 10 bases are shared with TRBD2. Trimming removed 4 bases from V and 7 bases from J; junction bases left unmatched: 4. This CDR3 region has 14 residues. The germline gives CDR1 LGHDT, CDR2 YNNKEL (reference sequence).

This clonotype was recorded at least ten times. The V and J genes are TRBV7-2 and TRBJ1-2, with TRBD1 matching over 8 bases. The V and J ends lost 1 base and 3 bases, in that order; junction bases with no gene match: 10. This CDR3 comprises 17 residues. In germline, CDR1 is SGHTA, CDR2 FQGNSA. The CDR3 DNA reads TGTGCCAGCAGCTTAGAATCAAGACAGGGGAGACACTATGGCTACACCTTC. This encodes CASSLESRQGRHYGYTF.

This clonotype was seen a few times. The chain uses TRBV7-2 and TRBJ2-5; 16 nucleotides line up with TRBD2. The ends lost 5 bases at V and 5 bases at J; junction bases unmatched: 11. The germline V gene encodes CDR1 SGHTA and CDR2 FQGNSA. This CDR3 has 18 amino acids. CDR3 residues: CASSTGLAGGRRMETQYF. Here the CDR3 DNA reads TGTGCCAGCAGCACGGGACTAGCGGGGGGGAGAAGGATGGAGACCCAGTACTTC. The whole variable domain, filled in from reference TRBV7-2 and TRBJ2-5, reads GAGVSQSPSNKVTEKGKDVELRCDPISGHTALYWYRQSLGQGLEFLIYFQGNSAPDKSGLPSDRFSAERTGGSVSTLTIQRTQQEDSAVYLCASSTGLAGGRRMETQYFGPGTRLLVL.

The chain recombines TRBV5-1 with TRBJ1-6, with D unclear. Germline V CDR1 and CDR2: SGHRS, YFSETQ. CDR3 length equals 13 residues. The V end was cut by 3 bases, the J end by 10 bases, with 11 bases between. CDR3 region: CASSSDPGSPLHF. The DNA of the CDR3 is TGCGCCAGCAGCTCAGACCCCGGATCACCCCTCCACTTT.

This rearrangement joins TRBV4-2 to TRBJ2-7, with unresolved D. The germline CDR1 and CDR2 sequences are LGHNA and YNFKEQ. The CDR3 sequence is 13 residues long. Trimming shortened V by 4 bases and J by 5 bases, and 12 bases separated the two germline ends. CDR3 sequence: CASSPSSLHEQYF. For the CDR3, the DNA is TGTGCCAGCAGCCCAAGCTCCCTCCACGAGCAGTACTTC.

This clonotype was observed a few times. The CDR3 bases are TGTGCCAGCAGCTCCCAGCAGGGGGGGGATGAGCAGTTCTTC. It yields the protein CASSSQQGGDEQFF. The chain is built from TRBV7-6 and TRBJ2-1; D possibly matches TRBD1 or TRBD2 (7 bases each). This CDR3 contains 14 residues. Germline V gene data show CDR1 as SGHVS and CDR2 as FNYEAQ. The V gene lost 4 bases and the J gene lost 8 bases, with 15 bases spanning the gap. Combining the CDR3 with reference TRBV7-6 and TRBJ2-1 gives the whole variable domain GAGVSQSPRYKVTKRGQDVALRCDPISGHVSLYWYRQALGQGPEFLTYFNYEAQQDKSGLPNDRFSAERPEGSISTLTIQRTEQRDSAMYRCASSSQQGGDEQFFGPGTRLTVL.

This clonotype was detected only a few times. This sequence joins TRBV7-9 and TRBJ2-1; TRBD1 aligns across 7 bases. The CDR3 has 15 amino acids. V was clipped by 5 bases and J by 7 bases; unmatched bases: 11. The V gene's germline CDR1 is SEHNR and CDR2 FQNEAQ (reference sequence). This chain's CDR3 is CASSPWREGANEQFF. In nucleotides, the CDR3 is TGTGCCAGCAGCCCCTGGCGAGAGGGGGCTAATGAGCAGTTCTTC.

This clonotype was seen only a few times. This chain uses TRBV28 with TRBJ2-1; TRBD1 matches at 10 bases. The germline V gene has CDR1 MDHEN and CDR2 SYDVKM. This CDR3 contains 14 residues. V shed 7 bases, J shed 10 bases, and the junction held 10 bases outside the gene matches. CDR3 residues: CASTGQGHPLEQFF. CDR3 coding DNA: TGTGCCAGCACGGGACAGGGGCACCCCTTGGAGCAGTTCTTC.

The rearrangement uses TRBV28 and TRBJ2-4, with D possibly matching TRBD1 (6 bases). The ends were cut back, 4 bases at V and 0 bases at J, with 13 bases in the middle. The V gene's germline CDR1 is MDHEN and CDR2 SYDVKM. CDR3 size: 16 residues. The CDR3 sequence is CASSSGTLLAKNIQYF. In DNA form, the CDR3 reads TGTGCCAGCAGTTCGGGGACATTACTAGCCAAAAACATTCAGTACTTC. Variable domain in full (rest from reference TRBV28 and TRBJ2-4): DVKVTQSSRYLVKRTGEKVFLECVQDMDHENMFWYRQDPGLGLRLIYFSYDVKMKEKGDIPEGYSVSREKKERFSLILESASTNQTSMYLCASSSGTLLAKNIQYFGAGTRLSVL.

The chain uses TRBV7-9 and TRBJ2-7, with D possibly being TRBD1 (5 bases). Germline CDR1 SEHNR, CDR2 FQNEAQ (reference sequence). Trimming pared 3 bases from V and 3 bases from J, leaving 12 bases between. The CDR3 totals 14 residues. The CDR3 spells CASSLMAGHYEQYF. Written as DNA, the CDR3 is TGTGCCAGCAGCTTGATGGCAGGACACTACGAGCAGTACTTC.

CDR3 residues: CASSYSRSGSPSDSNQPQHF. The CDR3 DNA follows: TGTGCCAGCAGTTACTCGAGGAGCGGATCACCGAGCGATAGCAATCAGCCCCAGCATTTT. The rearrangement joins TRBV6-2 or TRBV6-3 to TRBJ1-5; D is ambiguous. Germline CDR1 is MNHEY and CDR2 is SVGEGT. Trimming removed 0 bases from V and 0 bases from J, with 21 bases in between. The CDR3 length is 20 residues.

The rearrangement joins TRBV20-1 to TRBJ1-6, with D possibly TRBD1 on 6 matching bases. Germline CDR1 DFQATT, CDR2 SNEGSKA (reference sequence). The CDR3 has 14 amino acids. V gave up 7 bases and J gave up 10 bases, with 20 bases separating them. CDR3: CSVRAGALESPLHF. In DNA, the CDR3 is TGCAGTGTTCGGGCAGGGGCGCTGGAATCACCCCTCCACTTT.

The chain has TRBV6-5 and TRBJ2-7, with 7 bases that match TRBD2. Germline-derived CDR1 and CDR2 are MNHEY and SVGAGI. V was clipped by 6 bases and J by 2 bases; unmatched bases: 19. The CDR3 contains 18 residues. The CDR3 spells CASSPRRPQAGTTYEQYF. CDR3 DNA sequence: TGTGCCAGCAGCCCACGCCGCCCTCAAGCGGGAACCACCTACGAGCAGTACTTC.

This clonotype was seen more than once but under ten times. The chain links TRBV6-1 to TRBJ2-7, with 9 bases matching TRBD1. Trimming at V came to 5 bases and at J to 3 bases, leaving 2 bases not matched to a gene. This CDR3 contains 13 residues. Germline CDR1 MNHNS, CDR2 SASEGT. The CDR3: CASSRDRDYEQYV. The CDR3 DNA follows: TGTGCCAGCAGTCGGGACAGGGACTACGAGCAGTACGTC.

The chain recombines TRBV7-2 with TRBJ2-3; 8 nucleotides agree with TRBD2. The CDR3 has 14 amino acids. Germline loops: CDR1 SGHTA, CDR2 FQGNSA. Trimming took 7 bases from V and 0 from J; bases not matched to a gene: 3. The CDR3, as DNA: TGTGCCAGCAATCAGCGGGGGAGCACAGATACGCAGTATTTT. It yields the protein CASNQRGSTDTQYF.

The chain has TRBV27 and TRBJ1-2; a possible D gene is TRBD1 (5 bases). Germline V CDR1 and CDR2: MNHEY, SMNVEV (reference sequence). Trimming took off 3 bases at V and 2 bases at J, with 13 bases between the two ends. The CDR3 length is 15 residues. CDR3 in amino acids: CASSFSPGRNYGYTF. The CDR3 nucleotides are TGTGCCAGCAGTTTTTCCCCGGGACGGAACTATGGCTACACCTTC.

V is TRBV5-1 and J is TRBJ1-1; no clear D. From germline, CDR1 is SGHRS and CDR2 YFSETQ. Deletions cut 1 base from V and 3 bases from J, with 7 bases between. This CDR3 is 13 amino acids long. This CDR3 is CASSLNLDTEAFF. CDR3 nucleotides: TGCGCCAGCAGCTTGAATCTGGACACTGAAGCTTTCTTT.

This clonotype has just a few counts. The chain recombines TRBV20-1 with TRBJ2-4, with a weak D call TRBD2 (6 bases). This CDR3 is 15 amino acids long. Trimming removed 5 bases from V and 5 bases from J, with 19 bases in between. From germline, CDR1 is DFQATT and CDR2 SNEGSKA (reference sequence). In DNA form, the CDR3 reads TGCAGTGCTTCCCGGGAGACTCTAGATGAAAACATTCAGTACTTC. Translation: CSASRETLDENIQYF.

The chain employs TRBV6-2 or TRBV6-3 and TRBJ2-1; 9 positions agree with TRBD1. Germline trimming cut 5 bases from V and 4 bases from J; bases unmatched to any gene: 21. The CDR3 runs 20 residues. The germline V gene encodes CDR1 MNHEY and CDR2 SVGEGT. Written as DNA, the CDR3 is TGTGCCAGCAGTGAAATATACCGGGACAGGGATCGTCCTCCGTACAATGAGCAGTTCTTC. It specifies CASSEIYRDRDRPPYNEQFF.

This clonotype occurred many times. J is TRBJ1-6 and V is TRBV7-2, with 8 bases identical to TRBD1. Trimming cost V 6 bases and J 0 bases; bases outside gene matches: 4. The CDR3 is 16 amino acids. Per germline, CDR1 SGHTA and CDR2 FQGNSA. CDR3 DNA: TGTGCCAGCAGGGGACAGGATGTCTCCTATAATTCACCCCTCCACTTT. It specifies CASRGQDVSYNSPLHF.

This clonotype was seen more than once but under ten times. V is TRBV5-1 and J is TRBJ1-2; D remains ambiguous. Trimming cost V 4 bases and J 4 bases, with 11 bases left between them. The V gene's germline CDR1 is SGHRS and CDR2 YFSETQ. The length of the CDR3 is 13 residues. The CDR3 spells CASSPIDGYGYTF. CDR3 sequence (DNA): TGCGCCAGCAGCCCGATTGACGGCTATGGCTACACCTTC.

This clonotype showed up many times. The chain links TRBV5-1 to TRBJ2-3; D is possibly TRBD1 (6 bases). This CDR3 spans 15 amino acids. Trimming pared 0 bases from V and 2 bases from J, leaving 10 bases between. Germline CDR1 is SGHRS and CDR2 is YFSETQ. The CDR3 region is CASSLEGQFTDTQYF. CDR3 sequence (DNA): TGCGCCAGCAGCTTGGAAGGACAGTTCACAGATACGCAGTATTTT.

The V and J genes are TRBV4-1 and TRBJ2-6; tentative D call: TRBD1 (6 bases). V gave up 3 bases and J gave up 0 bases, with 15 bases separating them. This CDR3 is 18 amino acids long. Per the germline V gene, CDR1 is MGHRA and CDR2 is YSYEKL. The CDR3 is CASSHRGRGISGANVLTF. CDR3 in DNA: TGCGCCAGCAGCCACAGGGGCAGGGGTATCTCTGGGGCCAACGTCCTGACTTTC.

V gene TRBV4-3 combines with J gene TRBJ2-7; perhaps TRBD1 as D (5 bases). Per the germline V gene, CDR1 is LGHNA and CDR2 is YSLEER. The CDR3 has 15 residues. The V gene lost 1 base and the J gene lost 4 bases, with 14 bases spanning the gap. This chain's CDR3 is CASSQGIGDAYEQYF. The CDR3 DNA reads TGCGCCAGCAGCCAAGGAATAGGGGATGCGTACGAGCAGTACTTC.

This chain uses TRBV5-4 with TRBJ2-7; 7 bases agree with TRBD1. The J segment lost 6 bases and the V segment lost 4 bases, leaving 10 bases of the junction unmatched. The CDR3 has 14 residues. Germline V gene lookup returns CDR1 SGHNT and CDR2 YYREEE (reference sequence). CDR3 bases: TGTGCCAGCAGCCCCGCTGACAGGGTAATCGAGCAGTACTTC. Protein sequence: CASSPADRVIEQYF.

This clonotype has a count of ten or more. The gene calls are TRBV7-2 and TRBJ2-3; D is unclear. Between the trimmed V and J ends, which lost 5 bases and 6 bases, there was a span of 6 bases. Germline CDR1 and CDR2: SGHTA and FQGNSA. The CDR3 is 11 amino acids. The CDR3 DNA follows: TGTGCCAGCAGCCCCCGGGATACGCAGTATTTT. Protein: CASSPRDTQYF.

In this sample, this clonotype turned up a few times. The genes are TRBV5-4 and TRBJ2-5; possibly TRBD1 for D (6 bases). Trimming took off 4 bases at V and 1 base at J, with 11 bases between the two ends. This CDR3 contains 14 residues. CDR1 SGHNT and CDR2 YYREEE come from the germline V gene (reference sequence). CDR3 sequence reads: CASSPRQAQETQYF. The CDR3 coding sequence is TGTGCCAGCAGCCCCCGACAGGCCCAAGAGACCCAGTACTTC.